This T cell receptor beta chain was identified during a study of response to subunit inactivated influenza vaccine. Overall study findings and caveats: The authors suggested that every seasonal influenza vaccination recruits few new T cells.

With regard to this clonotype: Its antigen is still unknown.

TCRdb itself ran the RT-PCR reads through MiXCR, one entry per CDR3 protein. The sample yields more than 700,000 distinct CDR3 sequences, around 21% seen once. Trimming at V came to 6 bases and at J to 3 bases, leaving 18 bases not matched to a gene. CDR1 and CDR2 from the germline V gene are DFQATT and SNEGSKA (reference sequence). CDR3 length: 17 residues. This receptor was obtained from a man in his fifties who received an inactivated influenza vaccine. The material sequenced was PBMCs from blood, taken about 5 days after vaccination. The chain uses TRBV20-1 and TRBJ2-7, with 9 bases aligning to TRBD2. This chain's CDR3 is CSAPGGLALASGYEQYF. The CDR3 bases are TGCAGTGCACCGGGGGGACTAGCTTTAGCCAGTGGCTACGAGCAGTACTTC.